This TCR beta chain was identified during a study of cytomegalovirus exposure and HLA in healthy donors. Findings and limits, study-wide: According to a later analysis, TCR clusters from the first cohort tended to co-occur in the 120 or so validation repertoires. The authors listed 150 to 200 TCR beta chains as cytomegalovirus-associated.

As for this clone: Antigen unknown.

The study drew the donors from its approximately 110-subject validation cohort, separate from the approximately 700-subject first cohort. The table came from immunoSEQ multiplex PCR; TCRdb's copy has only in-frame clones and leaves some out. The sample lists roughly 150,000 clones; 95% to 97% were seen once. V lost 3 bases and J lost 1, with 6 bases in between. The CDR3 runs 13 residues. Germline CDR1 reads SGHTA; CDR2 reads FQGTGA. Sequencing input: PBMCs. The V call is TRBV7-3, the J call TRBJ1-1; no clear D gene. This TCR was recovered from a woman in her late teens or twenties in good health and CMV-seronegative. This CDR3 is CASSFRENTEAFF. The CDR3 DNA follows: TGTGCCAGCAGCTTTAGAGAGAACACTGAAGCTTTCTTT.